Listed here are 13 T cell receptor beta chains from one sample, sequenced in a study of T cells in Graves' hyperthyroidism and ophthalmopathy. Amplified TCR beta CDR3 regions came from RNA transcripts. When the TCR CDR3 underwent first-round RT-PCR, the HTBI primer set was used. TCRdb reanalysed the multiplex PCR reads using MiXCR and keeps one entry per CDR3 protein. The sample contains hundreds of thousands of distinct CDR3 sequences, around 22% of which appear only once. What was sequenced was blood. Receptors were obtained from a woman aged 25 to 45 with Graves' ophthalmopathy.

The table lists this clonotype with many counts. The genes are TRBV3-1 and TRBJ1-2; possible D gene TRBD1, 5 bases. V gave up 1 base and J gave up 4 bases, with 10 bases separating them. This CDR3 has 14 residues. Germline CDR1 is LGHDT and CDR2 is YNNKEL (reference sequence). CDR3 loop: CASSQALTVYGYTF. In DNA form, the CDR3 reads TGTGCCAGCAGCCAAGCGCTGACAGTCTATGGCTACACCTTC.

This clonotype was detected a few times. This rearrangement joins TRBV5-1 to TRBJ2-1; 9 bases map to TRBD1. This CDR3 spans 15 amino acids. The J segment lost 2 bases and the V segment lost 4 bases, leaving 4 bases of the junction unmatched. Germline values: CDR1 SGHRS, CDR2 YFSETQ. The CDR3 DNA reads as TGCGCCAGCAGCACAGGGGGCGAGACCTACAATGAGCAGTTCTTC. Protein: CASSTGGETYNEQFF.

This clonotype showed up many times. The gene calls are TRBV3-1 and TRBJ1-1; D is uncertain. The CDR3 is 13 residues long. Trimming pared 0 bases from V and 3 bases from J, leaving 5 bases between. Germline V gene sequence: CDR1 LGHDT, CDR2 YNNKEL (reference sequence). The CDR3 sequence: CASSQESDTEAFF. In DNA form, the CDR3 reads TGTGCCAGCAGCCAAGAAAGTGACACTGAAGCTTTCTTT.

The chain recombines TRBV19 with TRBJ1-1; perhaps TRBD1 as D (6 bases). CDR3 size: 15 residues. Germline lookup yields CDR1 LNHDA and CDR2 SQIVND (reference sequence). Between the trimmed V and J ends, which lost 1 base and 6 bases, there was a span of 15 bases. CDR3 in DNA: TGTGCCAGTAGTATAGTTGGGGGGCTATCGGCTGAAGCTTTCTTT. Translated: CASSIVGGLSAEAFF.

This clonotype was seen many times. The V call is TRBV15, the J call TRBJ1-2, with D uncertain. The length of the CDR3 is 15 residues. From germline, CDR1 is LNHNV and CDR2 YYDKDF (reference sequence). Trimming shortened V by 0 bases and J by 3 bases, and 11 bases separated the two germline ends. CDR3 sequence reads: CATSRDRRSHYGYTF. The DNA of the CDR3 is TGTGCCACCAGCAGAGATCGGCGCTCCCACTATGGCTACACCTTC.

The chain employs TRBV6-2 or TRBV6-3 and TRBJ2-7, with 11 bases lining up with TRBD2. The CDR3 loop spans 15 amino acids. Germline CDR1 is MNHEY and CDR2 is SVGEGT. Trimming at V came to 5 bases and at J to 0 bases, leaving 3 bases not matched to a gene. This CDR3 is CASSKTSGNSYEQYF. The CDR3 DNA is TGTGCCAGCAGTAAGACTAGCGGGAACTCCTACGAGCAGTACTTC.

The chain is built from TRBV12-3 or TRBV12-4 and TRBJ1-5; 7 positions agree with TRBD1. The CDR3 extends over 16 amino acids. V gave up 6 bases and J gave up 5 bases; unmatched junction bases: 13. The CDR3: CASSLRQGTVYQPQHF. CDR3 DNA sequence: TGTGCCAGCAGCCTAAGACAGGGAACTGTATATCAGCCCCAGCATTTT.

A few counts support this clonotype. This chain joins TRBV28 and TRBJ2-7; the D gene could be TRBD1 or TRBD2 (6 bases each). CDR3 length equals 14 residues. CDR1 is MDHEN, CDR2 SYDVKM, per germline. Between the trimmed V and J ends, which lost 8 bases and 6 bases, there was a span of 20 bases. For the CDR3, the DNA is TGTGCCAGCTCCGGAGGGACACGGGCGGGCGAGCAGTACTTC. It specifies CASSGGTRAGEQYF. Looking up the rest from reference TRBV28 and TRBJ2-7 gives the full variable domain: DVKVTQSSRYLVKRTGEKVFLECVQDMDHENMFWYRQDPGLGLRLIYFSYDVKMKEKGDIPEGYSVSREKKERFSLILESASTNQTSMYLCASSGGTRAGEQYFGPGTRLTVT.

This chain links TRBV5-1 with TRBJ1-2; 7 positions agree with TRBD1. The J segment lost 6 bases and the V segment lost 0 bases, leaving 8 bases of the junction unmatched. The length of the CDR3 is 15 residues. Germline values: CDR1 SGHRS, CDR2 YFSETQ. This CDR3 reads CASSLVEGARDGYTF. DNA for the CDR3: TGCGCCAGCAGCTTGGTCGAGGGGGCGAGGGATGGCTACACCTTC.

This clonotype was detected ten times or more. V usage is TRBV20-1 and J usage is TRBJ2-2, with D maybe TRBD2 (5 bases). Trimming removed 6 bases at V and 0 bases at J, with 23 bases between. Germline V gene lookup returns CDR1 DFQATT and CDR2 SNEGSKA (reference sequence). There are 18 residues in the CDR3. CDR3 in amino acids: CSAKEARRKMTNTGELFF. CDR3 DNA: TGCAGTGCCAAGGAGGCCCGGCGGAAGATGACGAACACCGGGGAGCTGTTTTTT.

This clonotype was seen more than once but under ten times. J is TRBJ1-1 and V is TRBV7-3; no clear D gene. V was clipped by 0 bases and J by 0 bases, with 8 bases between them. Germline lookup yields CDR1 SGHTA and CDR2 FQGTGA. The CDR3 sequence is 15 residues long. CDR3 loop: CASSLTGLMNTEAFF. CDR3 nucleotide sequence: TGTGCCAGCAGCTTAACAGGCCTCATGAACACTGAAGCTTTCTTT.

This clonotype was counted ten times or more. A much larger clone is a single base away; this may be a read error. The chain uses TRBV20-1 and TRBJ1-1; D remains unclear. Trimming stripped 2 bases from V and 6 bases from J, with 1 base between. Germline-derived CDR1 and CDR2 are DFQATT and SNEGSKA (reference sequence). CDR3 length: 9 residues. CDR3 DNA sequence: TGCAGTGCTAGATCTGAAGCTTTCTTT. Its translation: CSARSEAFF.

V and J are TRBV28 and TRBJ2-5; D may correspond to TRBD1 or TRBD2 (5 bases each). The germline V gene encodes CDR1 MDHEN and CDR2 SYDVKM. This CDR3 contains 15 residues. Trimming cost V 4 bases and J 1 base, with 13 bases left between them. DNA of the CDR3: TGTGCCAGCAGTTCGGCACCGGGACGCCAAGAGACCCAGTACTTC. Encoded protein: CASSSAPGRQETQYF.